Below, 24 T cell receptor beta chains from the same sample are listed, as sequenced in a study of identical twins. Each CDR3 protein is one row after TCRdb ran MiXCR on the 5' RACE reads. The sample includes about 500,000 distinct CDR3 sequences, more than 13% of them seen just once. This sample also appeared in a second study, on yellow fever vaccine responses in identical twins.

The specimen sequenced was CD4+ T cells sorted from blood. These receptors originate from a woman between 18 and 30 years old in good health.

The sample holds a few counts of this clonotype. V usage is TRBV7-2 and J usage is TRBJ2-1; 9 nucleotides line up with TRBD1. V dropped 4 bases and J dropped 3; count of bases not matched to a gene: 4. Germline loops: CDR1 SGHTA, CDR2 FQGNSA. CDR3 length: 15 residues. The DNA of the CDR3 is TGTGCCAGCAGCTACGGGACAGGGAACTACAATGAGCAGTTCTTC. It yields the protein CASSYGTGNYNEQFF. The complete variable domain, with remaining parts taken from reference TRBV7-2 and TRBJ2-1, reads GAGVSQSPSNKVTEKGKDVELRCDPISGHTALYWYRQSLGQGLEFLIYFQGNSAPDKSGLPSDRFSAERTGGSVSTLTIQRTQQEDSAVYLCASSYGTGNYNEQFFGPGTRLTVL.

The chain recombines TRBV7-2 with TRBJ1-4; 9 nucleotides match TRBD1. The J segment lost 5 bases and the V segment lost 5 bases, leaving 6 bases of the junction unmatched. Germline V gene sequence: CDR1 SGHTA, CDR2 FQGNSA. The CDR3 is made up of 15 amino acids. CDR3 sequence: CASSPPTGGNEKLFF. The CDR3 DNA is TGTGCCAGCAGCCCTCCGACAGGGGGAAATGAAAAACTGTTTTTT. The full variable domain, with the rest looked up from reference TRBV7-2 and TRBJ1-4, is GAGVSQSPSNKVTEKGKDVELRCDPISGHTALYWYRQSLGQGLEFLIYFQGNSAPDKSGLPSDRFSAERTGGSVSTLTIQRTQQEDSAVYLCASSPPTGGNEKLFFGSGTQLSVL.

This clonotype was observed a handful of times. The V gene is TRBV3-1, the J gene TRBJ2-5; D gene uncertain. Germline CDR1 is LGHDT and CDR2 is YNNKEL (reference sequence). Trimming took off 4 bases at V and 7 bases at J, with 28 bases between the two ends. CDR3 length: 18 amino acids. CDR3 sequence reads: CASSRYPKNQESMGTQYF. The CDR3 DNA is TGTGCCAGCAGCCGGTACCCGAAAAACCAAGAGAGCATGGGGACCCAGTACTTC.

The chain uses TRBV28 and TRBJ2-5, with unresolved D. Germline CDR1 reads MDHEN; CDR2 reads SYDVKM. V lost 5 bases, J lost 1 base, and 17 bases lay in between. This CDR3 region has 16 residues. The CDR3 is CASSPLSFVSQETQYF. The CDR3 region has the DNA TGTGCCAGCAGTCCCCTTAGTTTTGTGAGCCAAGAGACCCAGTACTTC.

This chain connects TRBV6-6 to TRBJ1-2; 8 positions agree with TRBD1. The CDR3 is made up of 12 amino acids. Looked up from germline, CDR1 is MNHNY and CDR2 is SVGAGI (reference sequence). The J segment lost 7 bases and the V segment lost 6 bases, leaving 4 bases of the junction unmatched. CDR3 in DNA: TGTGCCAGCAGCGGACAGGGCGGTGGCTACACCTTC. Translation: CASSGQGGGYTF.

The chain uses TRBV15 and TRBJ2-1; the D gene is possibly TRBD1 (5 bases). This CDR3 has 18 residues. Between the trimmed V and J ends, which lost 0 bases and 6 bases, there was a span of 21 bases. Germline V gene sequence: CDR1 LNHNV, CDR2 YYDKDF (reference sequence). CDR3 DNA: TGTGCCACCAGCAGAGATTATTTAAAGGACATAAGGGGCAATGAGCAGTTCTTC. Amino acids: CATSRDYLKDIRGNEQFF.

This clonotype was seen a few times. The rearrangement links TRBV5-6 to TRBJ2-1; 11 bases align to TRBD2. Germline V gene sequence: CDR1 SGHDT, CDR2 YYEEEE. This CDR3 has 16 amino acids. V lost 2 bases, J lost 5 bases, and 6 bases stayed unmatched. CDR3 region: CASSFPGTSGHNEQFF. CDR3 sequence (DNA): TGTGCCAGCAGCTTTCCCGGGACTAGCGGCCACAATGAGCAGTTCTTC.

This clonotype was picked up many times. V gene TRBV14 combines with J gene TRBJ1-1; possible D gene TRBD1, 5 bases. Germline loops: CDR1 SGHDN, CDR2 FVKESK. Trimming stripped 1 base from V and 5 bases from J, with 11 bases between. The CDR3 is 14 amino acids. The CDR3 DNA follows: TGTGCCAGCAGCCAAGTTAGGGGAGGTACTGAAGCTTTCTTT. Amino acids: CASSQVRGGTEAFF.

This clonotype was observed at least ten times. The chain joins TRBV7-2 to TRBJ1-4; the match to TRBD1 covers 10 bases. Per germline, CDR1 SGHTA and CDR2 FQGNSA. The CDR3 is 15 amino acids. Unmatched junction bases numbered 7, after V lost 5 bases and J lost 7 bases. The CDR3 DNA reads TGTGCCAGCAGCCCCCCCGGGACAGGGGTTGAAAAACTGTTTTTT. Amino acids: CASSPPGTGVEKLFF.

This clonotype was observed many times. The rearrangement uses TRBV12-3 or TRBV12-4 and TRBJ1-6, with D maybe TRBD1 (5 bases). With 3 bases removed from V and 8 bases from J, the gap between germline ends came to 8 bases. The CDR3 totals 13 residues. CDR3: CASSLRGDSPLHF. CDR3 DNA sequence: TGTGCCAGCAGTTTGAGAGGGGATTCACCCCTCCACTTT.

A few counts support this clonotype. The chain combines TRBV12-3 or TRBV12-4 with TRBJ1-5; D ambiguous. Trimming stripped 1 base from V and 2 bases from J, with 9 bases between. CDR3 length: 15 amino acids. The CDR3 bases are TGTGCCAGCAGTTTAGGAGGGAAGCGCAATCAGCCCCAGCATTTT. Amino acids: CASSLGGKRNQPQHF.

The chain couples TRBV12-3 or TRBV12-4 to TRBJ2-7, with TRBD1 identical over 7 bases. After removal of 6 bases from V and 3 bases from J, the junction contained 8 bases not matched to a gene. This CDR3 is 14 amino acids long. For the CDR3, the DNA is TGTGCCAGCAGCCTTCTCGGACAGGTCTACGAGCAGTACTTC. Residues: CASSLLGQVYEQYF.

The genes are TRBV7-8 and TRBJ2-7, with D tentatively TRBD2 (5 bases). The CDR3 extends over 17 amino acids. Germline CDR1 SGHVS, CDR2 FQNEAQ. V was trimmed by 1 base and J by 6 bases, leaving 22 bases between them. CDR3 nucleotides: TGTGCCAGCAGCTTAGTGGATTACCGGGATCCCTGGCCCGAGCAGTACTTC. Translation: CASSLVDYRDPWPEQYF.

The chain uses TRBV6-5 and TRBJ2-1, with D tentatively TRBD1 (6 bases). Trimming took off 5 bases at V and 1 base at J, with 9 bases between the two ends. Germline values: CDR1 MNHEY, CDR2 SVGAGI. The CDR3 has 14 amino acids. The CDR3 loop is CASSNRVSYNEQFF. CDR3 nucleotides: TGTGCCAGCAGTAACAGGGTTTCCTACAATGAGCAGTTCTTC.

This clonotype was recorded at least ten times. This rearrangement joins TRBV5-1 to TRBJ2-3, with 10 positions matching TRBD2. The junction had 10 bases not matched to a gene; V was cut back by 5 bases and J by 4 bases. The CDR3 has 16 residues. Germline V CDR1 and CDR2: SGHRS, YFSETQ. CDR3 region: CASSRASGGLADTQYF. The CDR3 DNA follows: TGCGCCAGCAGTAGGGCTAGCGGGGGATTGGCAGATACGCAGTATTTT.

The chain uses TRBV10-3 and TRBJ1-1; 10 positions match TRBD1. This CDR3 is 12 amino acids long. Trimming took 6 bases from V and 6 from J; bases not matched to a gene: 1. CDR1 ENHRY and CDR2 SYGVKD come from the germline V gene. CDR3 sequence (DNA): TGTGCCATCAGAGGGACAGGGGCTGAAGCTTTCTTT. Encoded protein: CAIRGTGAEAFF.

This clonotype was observed many times. The chain uses TRBV6-1 and TRBJ1-5; no clear D gene. Trimming stripped 6 bases from V and 0 bases from J, with 12 bases between. Per the germline V gene, CDR1 is MNHNS and CDR2 is SASEGT. The CDR3 spans 15 residues. This chain's CDR3 is CASSPHESSNQPQHF. CDR3 in DNA: TGTGCCAGCAGCCCTCATGAGTCTAGCAATCAGCCCCAGCATTTT.

The chain carries TRBV12-3 or TRBV12-4 and TRBJ1-1, with unresolved D. V was clipped by 4 bases and J by 6 bases, with 12 bases between them. The CDR3 length is 13 residues. The CDR3 loop reads CASSSIPGAEAFF. DNA of the CDR3: TGTGCCAGCAGTTCGATACCGGGAGCTGAAGCTTTCTTT.

This clonotype was seen at least ten times. The chain combines TRBV12-3 or TRBV12-4 with TRBJ1-1; perhaps TRBD1 as D (6 bases). The CDR3 runs to 18 residues. Trimming shortened V by 7 bases and J by 4 bases, and 28 bases separated the two germline ends. CDR3 sequence: CASTLPPLTGPQSTEAFF. The CDR3 DNA sequence: TGTGCCAGCACCCTCCCTCCCCTTACAGGGCCGCAGAGCACTGAAGCTTTCTTT.

The chain combines TRBV7-8 with TRBJ2-7, with TRBD2 matching over 12 bases. After removal of 0 bases from V and 3 bases from J, the junction contained 6 bases not matched to a gene. CDR3 length equals 17 residues. Looked up from germline, CDR1 is SGHVS and CDR2 is FQNEAQ. The CDR3 DNA reads TGTGCCAGCAGCTTAGCTGGTGCTAGCGGGAGGGGCTACGAGCAGTACTTC. Protein product: CASSLAGASGRGYEQYF.

This clonotype was counted between two and nine times. This sequence joins TRBV28 and TRBJ2-1; no firm D call. CDR3 length: 14 amino acids. Trimming left V 4 bases short and J 10 bases short, with 17 bases between. The germline V gene encodes CDR1 MDHEN and CDR2 SYDVKM. In nucleotides, the CDR3 is TGTGCCAGCAGTTCCTTAGATGATGGTGACGAGCAGTTCTTC. Its protein product is CASSSLDDGDEQFF.

Here the CDR3 DNA reads TGTGCCAGCACCACAAGAAGCGGGAGGGGCTACAATGAGCAGTTCTTC. Translation gives CASTTRSGRGYNEQFF. The gene calls are TRBV14 and TRBJ2-1; 10 bases match TRBD2. The germline V gene has CDR1 SGHDN and CDR2 FVKESK. The junction had 9 bases not matched to a gene; V was cut back by 7 bases and J by 3 bases. The CDR3 loop spans 16 amino acids.

This clonotype came up a few times. The chain joins TRBV6-1 to TRBJ2-2, with a possible D match to TRBD2 (6 bases). CDR1 is MNHNS and CDR2 is SASEGT in the germline V gene. This CDR3 is 15 amino acids long. V was clipped by 8 bases and J by 6 bases, with 19 bases between them. In DNA form, the CDR3 reads TGTGCCAGCCTGAATAGGGGAGGAGGGGCCGGGGAGCTGTTTTTT. Translated, it gives CASLNRGGGAGELFF.

This clonotype was picked up many times. J is TRBJ2-1 and V is TRBV11-1, with 8 bases that match TRBD1. The J segment lost 5 bases and the V segment lost 4 bases, leaving 16 bases of the junction unmatched. The germline CDR1 and CDR2 sequences are SGHAT and FQDESV (reference sequence). The CDR3 runs 18 residues. DNA of the CDR3: TGTGCCAGCAGCTGGATGACAGGGGACGAGATCCTAAACAATGAGCAGTTCTTC. This sequence encodes CASSWMTGDEILNNEQFF.